The rows below give T cell receptor beta chains drawn from one sample of a study of CD8+ T cells in alopecia areata. Assay used: immunoSEQ multiplex PCR; TCRdb lists only in-frame clones, some missing. In the table there are roughly 150,000 clones, 40% to 60% of which are singletons. The specimen was CD8+ T cells sorted from blood, collected at week 0. The source of these receptors is a human donor with alopecia areata. CDR3s include the opening cysteine and the closing phenylalanine or tryptophan. D genes are given only for firm matches. Only some rows state a clone size, as once, few, many or a class for expanded clones.

TRBJ2-4 TRBV4-3 . . TGCGCCAGCAGCCAAGATACGCAGCAAGCCAAAAACATTCAGTACTTC CASSQDTQQAKNIQYF
TRBJ1-1 TRBV20-1 . . TGCAGTGCTCCCACAGGTGCCGGCGCTTTCTTT CSAPTGAGAFF
TRBJ2-7 TRBV28 . . TGTGCCAGCAGTTACCGTCCCGACACTCCGTCCTACGAGCAGTACTTC CASSYRPDTPSYEQYF
TRBJ1-1 TRBV19 . . TGTGCCAGTAGCATGTCCAACACTGAAGCTTTCTTT CASSMSNTEAFF
TRBJ2-7 TRBV30 . TRBD2 TGTGCCTGGAGTCCCACTAGCGGGATATCCTACGAGCAGTACTTC CAWSPTSGISYEQYF
TRBJ2-3 TRBV18 . . TGTGCCAGCTCACCACCCGAGTGGGGGACAAACACAGATACGCAGTATTTT CASSPPEWGTNTDTQYF
TRBJ2-3 TRBV4-1 . TRBD2 TGCGCCAGCAGCCAAGAGGCTAGCGGGACCACAGATACGCAGTATTTT CASSQEASGTTDTQYF
TRBJ2-1 TRBV15 . . TGTGCCACCAGCAGATTCCGGGGTGGACGAAACAATGAGCAGTTCTTC CATSRFRGGRNNEQFF
TRBJ2-7 TRBV6-1 . . TGTGCCAGCAGTGCGCGGAGGGACTACGAGCAGTACTTC CASSARRDYEQYF
TRBJ2-7 TRBV4-3 . TRBD2 TGCGCCAGCAGTCCCGGGACTAGCGGGGAGTACGAGCAGTACTTC CASSPGTSGEYEQYF
TRBJ1-1 TRBV6-4 . . TGTGCCAGCAGTGCTGGAGCGGGATCGAACACTGAAGCTTTCTTT CASSAGAGSNTEAFF
TRBJ2-7 TRBV7-8 . TRBD1 TGTGCCAGCAGCTTATATCTGGACAGGGGTTACGAGCAGTACTTC CASSLYLDRGYEQYF
TRBJ2-7 TRBV7-9 . . TGTGCCAGCAGTCCACCTGGGGGCACCGAGCAGTACTTC CASSPPGGTEQYF
TRBJ1-5 TRBV7-9 . . TGTGCCAGCTGCGGGGAGGGGGATAGCAATCAGCCCCAGCATTTT CASCGEGDSNQPQHF
TRBJ1-1 TRBV29-1 . . TGCAGCGTTGCCCCGCGGGACACTGAAGCTTTCTTT CSVAPRDTEAFF
TRBJ2-6 TRBV7-2 . TRBD2 TGTGCCAGCAGCCCATCGGGAGGGACTGGGGCCAACGTCCTGACTTTC CASSPSGGTGANVLTF
TRBJ2-7 TRBV27 few . TGTGCCAGCAGCCTCACGAACTCCTACGAGCAGTACTTC CASSLTNSYEQYF
TRBJ2-7 TRBV29-1 . . TGCAGCGTTGTTTCGGGTTCCGAGCAGTACTTC CSVVSGSEQYF
TRBJ1-5 TRBV4-1 . . TGCGCCAGCAGCCAAGAAGTCACCTCGAGACGTCAGCCCCAGCATTTT CASSQEVTSRRQPQHF
TRBJ2-7 TRBV7-2 few . TGTGCCAGCAGCAACCGCCCGATCCCGGAGCAGTACTTC CASSNRPIPEQYF
TRBJ2-7 TRBV7-9 . TRBD1 TGTGCCAGCAGCTTAACGACAGGGGAAGACGAGCAGTACTTC CASSLTTGEDEQYF
TRBJ1-5 TRBV4-1 few TRBD1 TGCGCCAGCAGCCAGGAGACAGGGGACAATCAGCCCCAGCATTTT CASSQETGDNQPQHF
TRBJ1-1 TRBV27 . . TGTGCCAGCAGAACTGGACAGAACGGGGGGACTGAAGCTTTCTTT CASRTGQNGGTEAFF
TRBJ1-1 TRBV19 few . TGTGCCAGTAGTATACGCCCAAACACTGAAGCTTTCTTT CASSIRPNTEAFF
TRBJ2-7 TRBV15 . TRBD1 TGTGCCACCAGCACTGGGACAGGGGGCTACGAGCAGTACTTC CATSTGTGGYEQYF
TRBJ2-1 TRBV15 . . TGTGCCACCAGCAGAGCGAGGTACAATGAGCAGTTCTTC CATSRARYNEQFF
TRBJ2-7 TRBV7-2 . TRBD1 TGTGCCAGCAGCCCCGTACAGACAGGGGGTTACGAGCAGTACTTC CASSPVQTGGYEQYF
TRBJ1-2 TRBV30 . . TGTGCCTGGAGTGTTACAGGGCCAGACGGCTACACCTTC CAWSVTGPDGYTF
TRBJ2-1 TRBV9 . . TGTGCCAGCAGCGTGGGGACATTCTCCTACAATGAGCAGTTCTTC CASSVGTFSYNEQFF